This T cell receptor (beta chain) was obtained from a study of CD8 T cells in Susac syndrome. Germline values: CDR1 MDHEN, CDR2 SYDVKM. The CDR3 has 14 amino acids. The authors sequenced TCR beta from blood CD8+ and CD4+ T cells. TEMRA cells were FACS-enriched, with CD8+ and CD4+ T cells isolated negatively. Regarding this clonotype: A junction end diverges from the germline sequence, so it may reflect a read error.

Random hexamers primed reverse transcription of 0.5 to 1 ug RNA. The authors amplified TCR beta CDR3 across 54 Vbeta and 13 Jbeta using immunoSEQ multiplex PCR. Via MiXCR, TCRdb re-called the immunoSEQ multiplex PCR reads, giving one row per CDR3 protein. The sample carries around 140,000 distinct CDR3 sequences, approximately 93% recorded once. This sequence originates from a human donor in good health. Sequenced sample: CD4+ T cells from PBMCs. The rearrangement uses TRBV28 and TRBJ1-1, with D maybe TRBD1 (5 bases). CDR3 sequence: CASSPMTVNTEAFF. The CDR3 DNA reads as TGTGCCAGCAGCCCAATGACAGTGAATACTGAAGCTTTCTTT.